This T cell receptor beta chain was recovered during a study of tissue T cells after allogeneic stem cell transplantation. Notes on this clone: Its specificity is unknown.

Broader study findings: Motif-based clustering found tissue-specific repertoire signatures shared across patients, though few clones were shared. The study did not identify alloreactive or antigen-specific tissue TCRs, and some clones might be persisting host cells. In patients and mice, blood and spleen missed much of tissue repertoire. Anatomically similar tissues had similar TCR repertoires within each patient.

The germline V gene encodes CDR1 LNHDA and CDR2 SQIVND (reference sequence). CDR3 length: 12 residues. Trimming removed 4 bases at V and 10 bases at J, with 11 bases between. Data came from immunoSEQ multiplex PCR; TCRdb stores just in-frame clones and leaves some out. The sample lists several thousand clones, about two thirds seen once, with under 7.5% in the top ten. This receptor was taken from a woman between 18 and 55 years old with breast cancer. Sample: tissue from the rectum, taken at autopsy. This rearrangement joins TRBV19 to TRBJ2-1; possible D gene TRBD2, 6 bases. This chain's CDR3 is CASSRPSGEQFF. The CDR3 DNA is TGTGCCAGTAGTAGACCGAGCGGGGAGCAGTTCTTC.